Presented here are 32 T cell receptor beta chains from one specimen sequenced in a study of T cells in localized non-small cell lung cancer. Produced via immunoSEQ multiplex PCR; TCRdb's table is partial and in-frame only. The sample shows tens of thousands of clones, more than 65% of them seen only once. This specimen was peripheral blood mononuclear cells, taken before any cancer treatment. The receptors were sampled from a man aged 35 to 69 with stage III lung adenocarcinoma.

This sequence joins TRBV5-1 and TRBJ2-7; 7 nucleotides match TRBD1. V shed 0 bases and J 0 bases; nucleotides not matched to a gene: 3. CDR1 is SGHRS and CDR2 is YFSETQ in the germline V gene. This CDR3 has 15 amino acids. The CDR3 spells CASSLVTGPSYEQYF. The DNA for the CDR3 is TGCGCCAGCAGCTTGGTGACAGGGCCCTCCTACGAGCAGTACTTC.

The genes are TRBV11-2 and TRBJ2-3; no clear D gene. Per the germline V gene, CDR1 is SGHAT and CDR2 is FQNNGV. This CDR3 is built from 13 residues. Trimming took 1 base from V and 6 from J, leaving 8 bases between them. CDR3 DNA: TGTGCCAGCAGCTTAGGTCAGATGGATACGCAGTATTTT. Translated, it gives CASSLGQMDTQYF. The full variable domain, in which reference TRBV11-2 and TRBJ2-3 provide the parts outside the CDR3, is EAGVAQSPRYKIIEKRQSVAFWCNPISGHATLYWYQQILGQGPKLLIQFQNNGVVDDSQLPKDRFSAERLKGVDSTLKIQPAKLEDSAVYLCASSLGQMDTQYFGPGTRLTVL.

This clone was seen once. The chain has TRBV12-5 and TRBJ1-2, with unresolved D. The CDR3 is made up of 9 amino acids. Germline V gives CDR1 LGHNT, CDR2 FRNRAP. The ends were cut back, 8 bases at V and 5 bases at J, with 3 bases in the middle. The CDR3 loop is CASPYGYTF. CDR3 sequence (DNA): TGTGCTAGTCCGTATGGCTACACCTTC. Combining the CDR3 with reference TRBV12-5 and TRBJ1-2 gives the whole variable domain DARVTQTPRHKVTEMGQEVTMRCQPILGHNTVFWYRQTMMQGLELLAYFRNRAPLDDSGMPKDRFSAEMPDATLATLKIQPSEPRDSAVYFCASPYGYTFGSGTRLTVV.

This clone was found a few times. The V call is TRBV2, the J call TRBJ2-2; D is unclear. Germline CDR1 is SNHLY and CDR2 is FYNNEI. The CDR3 has 13 amino acids. Trimming pared 5 bases from V and 4 bases from J, leaving 8 bases between. Here the CDR3 reads CASSPSGTGELFF. In nucleotides, the CDR3 is TGTGCCAGCAGTCCGTCAGGCACCGGGGAGCTGTTTTTT.

This chain uses TRBV5-1 with TRBJ2-1, with unresolved D. The V end lost 3 bases, the J end lost 5 bases, and 9 bases lay between the germline ends. This CDR3 is built from 13 residues. Germline CDR1 reads SGHRS; CDR2 reads YFSETQ. The CDR3 DNA follows: TGCGCCAGCAGCTCTAGGGAAGACAATGAGCAGTTCTTC. This sequence encodes CASSSREDNEQFF. The entire variable domain, with the rest obtained from reference TRBV5-1 and TRBJ2-1, is as follows: KAGVTQTPRYLIKTRGQQVTLSCSPISGHRSVSWYQQTPGQGLQFLFEYFSETQRNKGNFPGRFSGRQFSNSRSEMNVSTLELGDSALYLCASSSREDNEQFFGPGTRLTVL.

Here the CDR3 reads CASSYRNSLNTEAFF. The CDR3 DNA sequence: TGTGCCAGCAGTTATCGAAACAGCCTAAACACTGAAGCTTTCTTT. V and J are TRBV6-5 and TRBJ1-1; D remains unclear. Trimming left V 3 bases short and J 2 bases short, with 13 bases between. The germline V gene has CDR1 MNHEY and CDR2 SVGAGI. The CDR3 totals 15 residues.

The rearrangement links TRBV19 to TRBJ1-3; D is unresolved. Trimming left V 6 bases short and J 0 bases short, with 6 bases between. This CDR3 is built from 13 residues. Per the germline V gene, CDR1 is LNHDA and CDR2 is SQIVND (reference sequence). In nucleotides, the CDR3 is TGTGCCAGTAGCCCGTTCTCTGGAAACACCATATATTTT. It is translated as CASSPFSGNTIYF. Full variable domain (missing parts from reference TRBV19 and TRBJ1-3): DGGITQSPKYLFRKEGQNVTLSCEQNLNHDAMYWYRQDPGQGLRLIYYSQIVNDFQKGDIAEGYSVSREKKESFPLTVTSAQKNPTAFYLCASSPFSGNTIYFGEGSWLTVV.

The chain carries TRBV5-1 and TRBJ2-3; 9 bases fit TRBD2. The CDR3 runs to 17 residues. Germline values: CDR1 SGHRS, CDR2 YFSETQ. Trimming cost V 0 bases and J 0 bases; bases outside gene matches: 5. DNA of the CDR3: TGCGCCAGCAGCTTGGTGGCTAGCGGGACTAGCACAGATACGCAGTATTTT. It specifies CASSLVASGTSTDTQYF.

This chain joins TRBV5-1 and TRBJ1-4; D is ambiguous. Between the trimmed V and J ends, which lost 4 bases and 0 bases, there was a span of 10 bases. The CDR3 is 15 amino acids. In germline, CDR1 is SGHRS, CDR2 YFSETQ. CDR3 nucleotide sequence: TGCGCCAGCAGCCAGGTGGCTGCAACTAATGAAAAACTGTTTTTT. This translates into CASSQVAATNEKLFF.

This chain links TRBV10-3 with TRBJ2-2, with no clear D. Trimming shortened V by 3 bases and J by 0 bases, and 2 bases separated the two germline ends. This CDR3 has 13 amino acids. The germline V gene encodes CDR1 ENHRY and CDR2 SYGVKD. The CDR3 region has the DNA TGTGCCATCAGTGAACCGAACACCGGGGAGCTGTTTTTT. Encoded protein: CAISEPNTGELFF.

The chain joins TRBV5-8 to TRBJ2-7; maybe TRBD1 (5 bases). The CDR3 totals 12 residues. V was trimmed by 3 bases and J by 3 bases, leaving 7 bases between them. Germline CDR1 SGHTS, CDR2 YDEGEE. CDR3 nucleotides: TGTGCCAGCAGCTCCCAGGGCTACGAGCAGTACTTC. The encoded protein is CASSSQGYEQYF.

The chain has TRBV6-6 and TRBJ2-1; the match to TRBD1 covers 9 bases. CDR3 length: 13 residues. Germline V gene lookup returns CDR1 MNHNY and CDR2 SVGAGI (reference sequence). The J segment lost 13 bases and the V segment lost 6 bases, leaving 10 bases of the junction unmatched. The CDR3, as DNA: TGTGCCAGCAGCCGGGACAGGGATTCTCCACAGTTCTTC. Protein product: CASSRDRDSPQFF.

Concerning this clone: At one end the junction does not follow the germline gene, possibly because of a read error. The chain joins TRBV18 to TRBJ1-4; 8 bases map to TRBD1. This CDR3 region has 13 residues. Germline CDR1 KGHSH, CDR2 LQKENI. CDR3 loop: CASSPQGDEKLFF. In DNA form, the CDR3 reads TGTGCCAGCTCCCCACAGGGGGATGAAAAACTGTTTTTT.

The V and J genes are TRBV5-1 and TRBJ2-3; D unclear. The CDR3 spans 15 residues. CDR1 and CDR2 from the germline V gene are SGHRS and YFSETQ. V was shortened by 0 bases and J by 0 bases, with 8 bases between the two germline ends. Here the CDR3 DNA reads TGCGCCAGCAGCTTGGCCGAGCTTAGCACAGATACGCAGTATTTT. This translates into CASSLAELSTDTQYF. The whole variable domain, remainder taken from reference TRBV5-1 and TRBJ2-3, is KAGVTQTPRYLIKTRGQQVTLSCSPISGHRSVSWYQQTPGQGLQFLFEYFSETQRNKGNFPGRFSGRQFSNSRSEMNVSTLELGDSALYLCASSLAELSTDTQYFGPGTRLTVL.

There are a few counts of this clone. The chain joins TRBV4-2 to TRBJ1-2, with 9 nucleotides matching TRBD1. CDR3 length equals 14 residues. Germline CDR1 LGHNA, CDR2 YNFKEQ. Trimming removed 4 bases from V and 8 bases from J; junction bases left unmatched: 8. CDR3 coding DNA: TGTGCCAGCAGCCTGGGGACAGGGCAAGACGGCTACACCTTC. This sequence encodes CASSLGTGQDGYTF.

This sequence joins TRBV27 and TRBJ2-7; 12 positions match TRBD2. The CDR3 spans 15 residues. J lost 4 bases, V lost 6 bases, and 7 bases had no gene match. CDR1 and CDR2 from the germline V gene are MNHEY and SMNVEV (reference sequence). CDR3 DNA sequence: TGTGCCAGCAGAAAAAAGGGGACTAGCGGGTACGAGCAGTACTTC. Translation: CASRKKGTSGYEQYF.

V is TRBV12-2 and J is TRBJ2-7; no check of the table's D call, TRBD2, against the DNA was made. TRBV12-2 is noted as a pseudogene. This CDR3 is built from 11 residues. CDR3 sequence reads: CASRLLREQYV. DNA of the CDR3: TGTGCAAGTCGCCTCTTAAGGGAGCAGTACGTC.

The chain has TRBV5-1 and TRBJ2-3; 9 nucleotides match TRBD1. This CDR3 is 15 amino acids long. V trimming: 4 bases; J trimming: 5 bases; junction bases outside the gene matches: 8. Germline-derived CDR1 and CDR2 are SGHRS and YFSETQ. The CDR3 reads CASSPTGGGRDTQYF. CDR3 in DNA: TGCGCCAGCAGCCCCACAGGGGGCGGACGAGATACGCAGTATTTT.

This clone was picked up one time. Here the CDR3 reads CASSLEQGNEQFF. CDR3 DNA: TGTGCCAGCAGCTTAGAACAGGGCAATGAGCAGTTCTTC. The V and J genes are TRBV11-3 and TRBJ2-1; a weak D match, TRBD1 (6 bases). Deletions cut 0 bases from V and 6 bases from J, with 6 bases between. This CDR3 has 13 amino acids. Germline assignment: CDR1 SGHNT and CDR2 YENEEA.

This chain uses TRBV11-3 with TRBJ2-1; 14 bases fit TRBD2. The CDR3 runs to 16 residues. Germline lookup yields CDR1 SGHNT and CDR2 YENEEA. Trimming at V came to 5 bases and at J to 7 bases, leaving 7 bases not matched to a gene. This CDR3 is CASSPGLAGGWNEQFF. The CDR3, as DNA: TGTGCCAGCAGCCCAGGACTAGCGGGGGGATGGAATGAGCAGTTCTTC.

The sample holds one count of this clone. The V gene is TRBV11-1, the J gene TRBJ1-4; D possibly corresponds to TRBD1 (5 bases). CDR3 length: 15 residues. V shed 5 bases and J shed 8 bases, with 18 bases lying between them. Germline-derived CDR1 and CDR2 are SGHAT and FQDESV (reference sequence). For the CDR3, the DNA is TGTGCCAGCAGCCCAGGGAGGGGCAGCGGCGAAAAACTGTTTTTT. Amino acid sequence: CASSPGRGSGEKLFF.

The genes are TRBV2 and TRBJ1-4; D is possibly TRBD1 (5 bases). Per the germline V gene, CDR1 is SNHLY and CDR2 is FYNNEI. V was cut by 4 bases and J by 7 bases, with 10 bases left in between. The CDR3 extends over 13 amino acids. The CDR3 region is CASSAQGFEKLFF. As DNA, the CDR3 is TGTGCCAGCAGTGCCCAGGGCTTTGAAAAACTGTTTTTT.

The chain is built from TRBV7-6 and TRBJ2-1; TRBD2 might be the D (5 bases). Germline CDR1 is SGHVS and CDR2 is FNYEAQ. CDR3 length equals 16 residues. V was cut by 7 bases and J by 7 bases, with 23 bases left in between. Here the CDR3 reads CASTAEGPLLENEQFF. The CDR3 DNA sequence: TGTGCCAGCACCGCTGAGGGCCCCCTGTTGGAGAATGAGCAGTTCTTC.

This chain's CDR3 is CASSSPDREETQYF. The CDR3, as DNA: TGTGCCAGCAGTTCCCCGGACCGAGAAGAGACCCAGTACTTC. The V and J genes are TRBV28 and TRBJ2-5; D ambiguous. Germline V gene lookup returns CDR1 MDHEN and CDR2 SYDVKM. V shed 4 bases and J shed 3 bases, with 12 bases lying between them. The CDR3 runs to 14 residues.

The chain carries TRBV19 and TRBJ2-7; TRBD1 aligns across 11 bases. Germline CDR1 LNHDA, CDR2 SQIVND (reference sequence). With 10 bases clipped from V and 2 bases from J, the junction kept 10 bases outside the gene matches. The CDR3 sequence is 15 residues long. The CDR3 DNA follows: TGTGCCACCAAGTATCGGGGACAGGGGGCCTACGAGCAGTACTTC. Translating gives CATKYRGQGAYEQYF.

This sequence joins TRBV6-5 and TRBJ2-7; 8 bases align to TRBD1. CDR1 is MNHEY, CDR2 SVGAGI, per germline. The V and J ends lost 6 bases and 1 base, in that order; junction bases with no gene match: 5. The CDR3 totals 14 residues. The CDR3 here is CASRGDRQSYEQYF. CDR3 nucleotides: TGTGCCAGCAGGGGGGACAGGCAATCCTACGAGCAGTACTTC.

The chain links TRBV4-2 to TRBJ2-7; no clear D. The CDR3 sequence is 15 residues long. CDR1 LGHNA and CDR2 YNFKEQ come from the germline V gene. The V and J ends lost 0 bases and 1 base respectively, with 10 bases between them. The CDR3 region has the DNA TGTGCCAGCAGCCAAGAGAAGAAACTTTCCTACGAGCAGTACTTC. Translated, it gives CASSQEKKLSYEQYF.

The chain links TRBV7-6 to TRBJ2-2; 7 bases line up with TRBD1. The junction had 3 bases not matched to a gene; V was cut back by 1 base and J by 4 bases. Per the germline V gene, CDR1 is SGHVS and CDR2 is FNYEAQ. CDR3 length equals 15 residues. CDR3 bases: TGTGCCAGCAGCTTAGGACAGGGATCCACCGGGGAGCTGTTTTTT. Translated, it gives CASSLGQGSTGELFF.

The rearrangement uses TRBV6-1 and TRBJ2-2; 11 bases line up with TRBD2. This CDR3 comprises 15 residues. Per the germline V gene, CDR1 is MNHNS and CDR2 is SASEGT. Trimming took 6 bases from V and 7 from J; bases not matched to a gene: 7. CDR3 DNA sequence: TGTGCCAGCAGAGGGACTAGCGGAGGAATCGGGGAGCTGTTTTTT. Protein product: CASRGTSGGIGELFF.

V usage is TRBV6-1 and J usage is TRBJ1-5; 9 bases fit TRBD1. J gave up 4 bases and V 7 bases, and 5 bases lay outside the gene matches. This CDR3 region has 14 residues. CDR1 and CDR2 from the germline V gene are MNHNS and SASEGT. CDR3 residues: CASIRQGDNQPQHF. The CDR3 DNA reads as TGTGCCAGCATTCGACAGGGGGATAATCAGCCCCAGCATTTT.

The V and J genes are TRBV2 and TRBJ2-7, with D uncertain. V lost 5 bases and J 6 bases, leaving 17 bases between the germline ends. Germline V gene lookup returns CDR1 SNHLY and CDR2 FYNNEI. There are 14 residues in the CDR3. The CDR3 reads CASSLQLAAGEQYF. The CDR3 nucleotides read TGTGCCAGCAGTCTCCAGTTAGCCGCCGGCGAGCAGTACTTC.

CDR3 bases: TGTGCCAGCAGCCGGGAAGGACTAGCGGCATACGAGCAGTACTTC. This codes for CASSREGLAAYEQYF. V gene TRBV5-4 combines with J gene TRBJ2-7; TRBD2 matches at 10 bases. CDR1 and CDR2 (germline): SGHNT, YYREEE (reference sequence). This CDR3 contains 15 residues. Germline trimming cut 4 bases from V and 4 bases from J; bases unmatched to any gene: 8.